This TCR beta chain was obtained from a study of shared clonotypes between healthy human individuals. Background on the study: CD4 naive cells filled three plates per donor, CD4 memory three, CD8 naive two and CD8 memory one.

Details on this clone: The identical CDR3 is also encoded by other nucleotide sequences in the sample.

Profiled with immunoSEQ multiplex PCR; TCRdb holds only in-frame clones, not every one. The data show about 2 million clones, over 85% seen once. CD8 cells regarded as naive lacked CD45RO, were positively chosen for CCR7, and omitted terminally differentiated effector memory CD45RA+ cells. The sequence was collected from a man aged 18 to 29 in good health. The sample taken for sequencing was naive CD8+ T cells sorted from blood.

CDR3 bases: TGCGCCAGCAGCCAAGTGCGGGGGTCGAACACTGAAGCTTTCTTT. This gives the protein CASSQVRGSNTEAFF. This chain links TRBV4-1 with TRBJ1-1, with a tentative D call TRBD1 (5 bases). With 1 base removed from V and 1 base from J, the gap between germline ends came to 10 bases. CDR3 length equals 15 residues. Germline CDR1 MGHRA, CDR2 YSYEKL.